These 27 T cell receptor beta chains were sequenced from one sample in a study of T cell repertoires in cytomegalovirus infection. No antigens are known for them. TCRdb used MiXCR to reprocess the reads, holding one entry per CDR3 protein. Of 680,000 or so distinct CDR3 sequences in the sample, around 32% were seen once. The material was cultured PBMCs, obtained from culture after CMV antigen stimulation. The receptors derive from a human donor in good health (CMV status not recorded). Some clones in this sample may be carry-over from other donors' samples.

In this sample, this clonotype turned up once. The V gene is TRBV25-1, the J gene TRBJ1-2, with 7 bases aligning to TRBD1. V lost 2 bases to trimming and J lost 6 bases; unmatched junction nucleotides: 3. The CDR3 runs 13 residues. Per the germline V gene, CDR1 is MGHDK and CDR2 is SYGVNS. CDR3 nucleotide sequence: TGTGCCAGCAGTGAAGGAACAGGGGATGGCTACACCTTC. Its protein product is CASSEGTGDGYTF.

In this sample, this clonotype turned up a few times. CDR3 sequence reads: CASSRQPPGNTGELFF. In DNA form, the CDR3 reads TGTGCCAGCAGCCGACAGCCGCCGGGTAACACCGGGGAGCTGTTTTTT. This sequence joins TRBV5-6 and TRBJ2-2; possible D gene TRBD1, 5 bases. The germline V and J ends were trimmed by 4 bases and 2 bases, with 15 bases remaining between them. The germline gives CDR1 SGHDT, CDR2 YYEEEE. The CDR3 consists of 16 residues.

This clonotype was detected a few times. CDR3 amino acids: CASRESSGETQYF. The CDR3 DNA follows: TGTGCCAGCAGGGAATCTAGCGGAGAGACCCAGTACTTC. The V call is TRBV6-1, the J call TRBJ2-5; 7 nucleotides line up with TRBD2. The CDR3 is made up of 13 amino acids. Germline V CDR1 and CDR2: MNHNS, SASEGT. The J segment lost 4 bases and the V segment lost 6 bases, leaving 5 bases of the junction unmatched.

This rearrangement joins TRBV6-6 to TRBJ2-7; either TRBD1 or TRBD2 may fit D (5 bases each). There are 15 residues in the CDR3. Per the germline V gene, CDR1 is MNHNY and CDR2 is SVGAGI (reference sequence). The germline V and J ends were trimmed by 5 bases and 3 bases, with 17 bases remaining between them. The CDR3 spells CASSDRDRGGYEQYF. CDR3 DNA: TGTGCCAGCAGTGATCGGGACCGGGGTGGCTACGAGCAGTACTTC.

The CDR3 DNA sequence: TGTGCCAGTAGTATTCAGTTCATAGGCTATGGCTACACCTTC. This gives the protein CASSIQFIGYGYTF. The chain joins TRBV19 to TRBJ1-2; D remains unclear. The germline V gene encodes CDR1 LNHDA and CDR2 SQIVND (reference sequence). The CDR3 length is 14 residues. The ends were cut back, 3 bases at V and 4 bases at J, with 12 bases in the middle.

The rearrangement uses TRBV6-5 and TRBJ1-2; D gene unclear. This CDR3 spans 14 amino acids. Germline V lookup: CDR1 MNHEY, CDR2 SVGAGI. Trimming pared 1 base from V and 2 bases from J, leaving 8 bases between. CDR3: CASSYLAPNYGYTF. The CDR3 coding sequence is TGTGCCAGCAGTTACTTGGCCCCAAACTATGGCTACACCTTC.

The V gene is TRBV2, the J gene TRBJ2-1; D gene uncertain. CDR3 length: 15 residues. V was shortened by 2 bases and J by 0 bases, with 8 bases between the two germline ends. Germline V gives CDR1 SNHLY, CDR2 FYNNEI. Here the CDR3 reads CASSEQRSSYNEQFF. CDR3 nucleotide sequence: TGTGCCAGCAGTGAACAGAGAAGCTCCTACAATGAGCAGTTCTTC.

This clonotype was seen repeatedly, ten times or more. The CDR3 region has the DNA TGTGCCAGCAGGAGGAGGGACGAGGAGACCCAGTACTTC. Its protein is CASRRRDEETQYF. This sequence joins TRBV7-7 and TRBJ2-5, with a weak D call TRBD2 (6 bases). This CDR3 spans 13 amino acids. V was pared by 6 bases and J by 5 bases, with 13 bases between. The germline CDR1 and CDR2 sequences are SSHAT and FNYEAQ (reference sequence).

V and J are TRBV6-2 or TRBV6-3 and TRBJ2-1; TRBD2 is a possible D gene (6 bases). V shed 0 bases and J shed 3 bases, with 15 bases lying between them. Germline V gives CDR1 MNHEY, CDR2 SVGEGT. The CDR3 is 17 residues long. The CDR3 bases are TGTGCCAGCAGTTACTCTTACCGGGACTTGGTCTACAATGAGCAGTTCTTC. It is translated as CASSYSYRDLVYNEQFF.

This clonotype was found a few times. V is TRBV7-9 and J is TRBJ1-1, with 7 nucleotides matching TRBD1. Germline-derived CDR1 and CDR2 are SEHNR and FQNEAQ (reference sequence). This CDR3 is built from 13 residues. With V trimmed by 5 bases and J by 6 bases, 6 bases remained unmatched. The chain's CDR3 is CASSRTGDPEAFF. The CDR3 coding sequence is TGTGCCAGCAGCCGTACAGGGGACCCTGAAGCTTTCTTT.

The CDR3 reads CSARSDRPPSNQPQHF. The CDR3 bases are TGCAGTGCTAGAAGTGACAGACCTCCTAGCAATCAGCCCCAGCATTTT. V is TRBV20-1 and J is TRBJ1-5; D might be TRBD1 (5 bases). Germline V CDR1 and CDR2: DFQATT, SNEGSKA (reference sequence). The CDR3 length is 16 residues. V lost 2 bases to trimming and J lost 0 bases, with 14 bases between them.

This clonotype was recorded at least ten times. This sequence joins TRBV7-2 and TRBJ2-5; tentatively, D is TRBD1 or TRBD2 (6 bases each). The germline V gene encodes CDR1 SGHTA and CDR2 FQGNSA. Trimming removed 1 base at V and 5 bases at J, with 14 bases between. The CDR3 is 15 amino acids. CDR3 sequence: CASSLGGGTLETQYF. CDR3 nucleotide sequence: TGTGCCAGCAGCTTAGGAGGGGGGACTCTTGAGACCCAGTACTTC. Based on the CDR3 plus reference TRBV7-2 and TRBJ2-5, the full variable domain is GAGVSQSPSNKVTEKGKDVELRCDPISGHTALYWYRQSLGQGLEFLIYFQGNSAPDKSGLPSDRFSAERTGGSVSTLTIQRTQQEDSAVYLCASSLGGGTLETQYFGPGTRLLVL.

This clonotype was seen only once. This chain links TRBV27 with TRBJ1-1; D not resolved. The germline V gene has CDR1 MNHEY and CDR2 SMNVEV (reference sequence). The V end was cut by 4 bases, the J end by 8 bases, with 14 bases between. The CDR3 sequence is 13 residues long. CDR3 sequence: CASSSILRGEAFF. CDR3 nucleotide sequence: TGTGCCAGCAGTTCCATATTACGCGGGGAAGCTTTCTTT.

Notes on this clonotype: One end of the junction varies from germline; a read error may be responsible. V gene TRBV27 combines with J gene TRBJ2-6; tentative D call: TRBD1 (6 bases). The germline V gene has CDR1 MNHEY and CDR2 SMNVEV (reference sequence). The CDR3 is made up of 15 amino acids. CDR3 in DNA: TGTGCCAGCACCAAGGACAGATCTGGCGCCAACGTCCTGACTTTC. Protein product: CASTKDRSGANVLTF.

This clonotype was recorded a few times. The chain uses TRBV11-2 and TRBJ1-2; D unresolved. V was shortened by 5 bases and J by 5 bases, with 15 bases between the two germline ends. CDR1 is SGHAT and CDR2 is FQNNGV in the germline V gene. CDR3 length equals 14 residues. CDR3 sequence (DNA): TGTGCCAGCAGCCCCACACCTCTCTCTTATGGCTACACCTTC. This codes for CASSPTPLSYGYTF.

The chain is built from TRBV11-3 and TRBJ2-3; a weak D match, TRBD2 (6 bases). V was pared by 4 bases and J by 4 bases, with 15 bases between. Germline V gene sequence: CDR1 SGHNT, CDR2 YENEEA. The CDR3 is 15 residues long. CDR3 nucleotide sequence: TGTGCCAGCAGCTGGGGACTCGGTTCCTCAGATACGCAGTATTTT. Its protein product is CASSWGLGSSDTQYF.

The chain employs TRBV15 and TRBJ2-3, with TRBD2 matching 12 bases. Germline trimming cut 3 bases from V and 1 base from J; bases unmatched to any gene: 2. This CDR3 is built from 16 residues. CDR1 and CDR2 (germline): LNHNV, YYDKDF (reference sequence). CDR3 loop: CATSRGLAGRTDTQYF. The CDR3 nucleotides are TGTGCCACCAGCAGGGGACTAGCGGGCCGCACAGATACGCAGTATTTT.

The chain couples TRBV10-3 to TRBJ2-5; the D gene is possibly TRBD2 (6 bases). Germline lookup yields CDR1 ENHRY and CDR2 SYGVKD. V was clipped by 6 bases and J by 1 base, with 12 bases between them. The CDR3 loop spans 14 amino acids. In nucleotides, the CDR3 is TGTGCCATCAGGGAGGGTGGAATCCAAGAGACCCAGTACTTC. Translation: CAIREGGIQETQYF.

The V and J genes are TRBV23-1 and TRBJ1-5; TRBD1 agrees at 9 bases. TRBV23-1 is flagged as an ORF with uncertain function. The CDR3 loop spans 14 amino acids. The trim removed 7 bases at V and 6 bases at J, leaving 7 bases unmatched. The CDR3 spells CASNPRTGAQPQHF. The CDR3 nucleotides are TGCGCCAGCAATCCAAGGACAGGGGCTCAGCCCCAGCATTTT.

The chain carries TRBV4-1 and TRBJ1-2; TRBD1 is a possible D gene (5 bases). Germline loops: CDR1 MGHRA, CDR2 YSYEKL. Trimming pared 4 bases from V and 0 bases from J, leaving 12 bases between. The CDR3 consists of 15 residues. For the CDR3, the DNA is TGCGCCAGCAGCCCGCGGACATTCTCTAACTATGGCTACACCTTC. Its protein product is CASSPRTFSNYGYTF.

The chain couples TRBV9 to TRBJ1-2; D gene ambiguous. The ends were cut back, 0 bases at V and 0 bases at J, with 6 bases in the middle. This CDR3 is built from 14 residues. Germline V CDR1 and CDR2: SGDLS, YYNGEE. In DNA, the CDR3 is TGTGCCAGCAGCGTAGCCAGCTCTAACTATGGCTACACCTTC. Translated: CASSVASSNYGYTF.

CDR3 nucleotide sequence: TGTGCCAGCAGGTCTAAACGGGACGGATCCTACAATGAGCAGTTCTTC. Its translation is CASRSKRDGSYNEQFF. V usage is TRBV11-1 and J usage is TRBJ2-1; D assignment may be TRBD1 or TRBD2 (5 bases each). The germline V gene encodes CDR1 SGHAT and CDR2 FQDESV (reference sequence). The CDR3 length is 16 residues. Trimming shortened V by 6 bases and J by 1 base, and 16 bases separated the two germline ends.

The chain is built from TRBV20-1 and TRBJ1-1, with D perhaps matching TRBD1 (5 bases). V was clipped by 4 bases and J by 5 bases, with 17 bases between them. CDR3 length: 14 amino acids. CDR1 is DFQATT and CDR2 is SNEGSKA in the germline V gene (reference sequence). CDR3 nucleotides: TGCAGTGCTATCGCCGGGGGTTGGATGACTGAAGCTTTCTTT. Its protein is CSAIAGGWMTEAFF.

Regarding this clonotype: A much more abundant neighbour one base away suggests this may be a read error. The chain is built from TRBV7-8 and TRBJ1-4; D ambiguous. This CDR3 comprises 14 residues. Per germline, CDR1 SGHVS and CDR2 FQNEAQ. The CDR3 loop is CASSSAGANEKLYF. CDR3 coding DNA: TGTGCCAGCAGCTCGGCCGGAGCTAATGAAAAACTGTATTTT.

The rearrangement links TRBV10-3 to TRBJ2-5, with 7 bases fitting TRBD2. The germline CDR1 and CDR2 sequences are ENHRY and SYGVKD. The CDR3 runs 15 residues. With 6 bases clipped from V and 2 bases from J, the junction kept 9 bases outside the gene matches. The CDR3 region has the DNA TGTGCCATCAGGGGGGATGGAGCGGGACAAGAGACCCAGTACTTC. Translating it yields CAIRGDGAGQETQYF.

The chain uses TRBV19 and TRBJ2-3; the match to TRBD2 covers 7 bases. Unmatched junction bases numbered 12, after V lost 10 bases and J lost 2 bases. The germline V gene encodes CDR1 LNHDA and CDR2 SQIVND (reference sequence). There are 15 residues in the CDR3. Here the CDR3 DNA reads TGTGCCACCCGAAGGGAGGGTACGGCCACAGATACGCAGTATTTT. Encoded protein: CATRREGTATDTQYF. The full variable domain, its missing parts supplied by reference TRBV19 and TRBJ2-3, is DGGITQSPKYLFRKEGQNVTLSCEQNLNHDAMYWYRQDPGQGLRLIYYSQIVNDFQKGDIAEGYSVSREKKESFPLTVTSAQKNPTAFYLCATRREGTATDTQYFGPGTRLTVL.

The chain employs TRBV12-3 or TRBV12-4 and TRBJ1-1; D is unclear. V was trimmed by 5 bases and J by 0 bases, leaving 10 bases between them. The CDR3 extends over 14 amino acids. The chain's CDR3 is CASSPSTVNTEAFF. The CDR3 nucleotides read TGTGCCAGCAGTCCTTCGACGGTGAACACTGAAGCTTTCTTT.